The subject of this entry is one TCR beta chain. The length of the CDR3 is 14 residues. Germline V CDR1 and CDR2: LGHDT, YNNKEL (reference sequence). Trimming took 6 bases from V and 4 from J, leaving 13 bases between them. The sample belongs to a study of CD8 T cells in Susac syndrome. cDNA came from about 0.51 to 1 ug RNA primed by random hexamers. An immunoSEQ multiplex PCR amplified TCR beta CDR3 over 54 Vbeta and 13 Jbeta. Each CDR3 protein gets one entry after TCRdb re-called the immunoSEQ multiplex PCR reads with MiXCR. Counted here are around 280,000 distinct CDR3 sequences, 92% occurring once; the ten biggest clones make up over 0.05%. TCR beta from blood CD8+ and CD4+ T cells was sequenced. TEMRA cells were FACS-enriched, while CD8+ and CD4+ T cells were negatively isolated.

The V and J genes are TRBV3-1 and TRBJ2-1, with D perhaps matching TRBD2 (6 bases). What was sequenced was CD4+ T cells from PBMCs. This TCR derives from a human donor with multiple sclerosis. The CDR3 sequence: CASRRGLIYNEQFF. The CDR3, as DNA: TGTGCCAGCAGGCGGGGCTTGATTTACAATGAGCAGTTCTTC.